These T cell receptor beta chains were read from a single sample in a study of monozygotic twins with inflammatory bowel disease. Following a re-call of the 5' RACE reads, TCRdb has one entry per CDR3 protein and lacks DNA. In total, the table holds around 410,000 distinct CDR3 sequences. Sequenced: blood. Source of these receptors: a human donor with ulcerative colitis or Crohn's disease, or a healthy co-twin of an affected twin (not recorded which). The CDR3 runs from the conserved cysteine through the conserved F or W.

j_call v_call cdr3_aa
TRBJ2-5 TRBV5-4 CASSPTGTGEETQYF
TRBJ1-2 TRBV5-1 CASSSSGGDYGYTF
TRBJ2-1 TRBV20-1 CSGKVWRLGTYNEQFF
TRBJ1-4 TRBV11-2 CASSRGRKLFF
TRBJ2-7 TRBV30 CAWMPDRSSYEQYF
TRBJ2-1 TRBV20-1 CSAETSGYRSYNEQFF
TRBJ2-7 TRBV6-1 CASSRPGLHYEQYF
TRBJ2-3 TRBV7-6 CASSLPRGSEGDTQYF
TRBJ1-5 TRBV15 CATSRERWTGKHF
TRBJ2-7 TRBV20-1 CSALWVREGTYEQYF
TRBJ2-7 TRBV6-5 CASSYSVTGPSSGEQYF
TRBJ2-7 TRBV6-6 CASSYLGGYEQYF
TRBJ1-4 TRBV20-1 CSAGASGVSEKLFF
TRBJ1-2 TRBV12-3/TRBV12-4 CASSLTDNSPYLNYGYTF
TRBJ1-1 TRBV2 CASSGGASPEAFF
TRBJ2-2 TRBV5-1 CASSLVGTGELFF
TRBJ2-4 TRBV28 CASGGHSSQNIQYF
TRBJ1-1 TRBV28 CASRGHGNTEAFF
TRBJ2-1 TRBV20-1 CSASRPAGANNEQFF
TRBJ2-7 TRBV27 CASSSGQPIHYEQYF
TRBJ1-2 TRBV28 CASSPTGTGPSSPRIF
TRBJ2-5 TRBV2 CASSEEETQYF
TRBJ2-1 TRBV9 CASSVLPGTSGYNEQFF
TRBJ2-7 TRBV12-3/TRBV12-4 CASSLAGAGYEQYF
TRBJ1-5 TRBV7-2 CASSIGLSRDQPQHF
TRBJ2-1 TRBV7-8 CASSFGGGEYNEQFF
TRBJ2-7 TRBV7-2 CASSPSSTVREQYF
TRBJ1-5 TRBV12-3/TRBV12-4 CASSLTRSQPQHF
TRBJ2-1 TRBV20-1 CSVFFPGTGDDEQFF
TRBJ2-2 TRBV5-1 CASSTLGQGASGELFF
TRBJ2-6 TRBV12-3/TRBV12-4 CASSLTGSGANVLTF
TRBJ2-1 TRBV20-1 CSGTSGRWQEQFF
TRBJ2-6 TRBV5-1 CASSLAHGSGANVLTF
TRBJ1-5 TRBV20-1 CSARATGIFNQPQHF
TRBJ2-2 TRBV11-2 CASSSARQSWSNLNTGELFF
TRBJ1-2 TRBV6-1 CASSAYEEPYGYTF
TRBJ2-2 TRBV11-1 CASSSPYRGPTNTGELFF
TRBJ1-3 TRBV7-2 CASSSGRTSGNTIYF
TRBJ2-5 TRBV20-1 CSARRTSALSETQYF
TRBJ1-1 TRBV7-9 CASSLAAAEGVGAFF
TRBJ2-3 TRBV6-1 CASFKGGRTDTQYF
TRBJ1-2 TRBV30 CAWGGLNGYTF
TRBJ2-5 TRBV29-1 CSTGQVQETQNF
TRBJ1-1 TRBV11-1 CASSIHRDAMNTEAFF
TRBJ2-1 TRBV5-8 CASSRSSWEQFF
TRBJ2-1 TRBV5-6 CASSPLEAALSSYNEQFF
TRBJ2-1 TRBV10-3 CAISATTSGSNNEQFF
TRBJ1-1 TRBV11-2 CASSSSTGGLNTEAFF
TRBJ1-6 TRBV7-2 CASSREFGLDSPLHF
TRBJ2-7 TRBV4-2 CASSQDLTTYEQYF
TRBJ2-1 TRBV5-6 CASSFAQGKHNEQFF
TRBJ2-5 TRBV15 CATTSTEQETQYF
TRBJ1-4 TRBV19 CASSMGIRDNEKLFF
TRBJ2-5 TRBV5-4 CASSRTEIETQYF